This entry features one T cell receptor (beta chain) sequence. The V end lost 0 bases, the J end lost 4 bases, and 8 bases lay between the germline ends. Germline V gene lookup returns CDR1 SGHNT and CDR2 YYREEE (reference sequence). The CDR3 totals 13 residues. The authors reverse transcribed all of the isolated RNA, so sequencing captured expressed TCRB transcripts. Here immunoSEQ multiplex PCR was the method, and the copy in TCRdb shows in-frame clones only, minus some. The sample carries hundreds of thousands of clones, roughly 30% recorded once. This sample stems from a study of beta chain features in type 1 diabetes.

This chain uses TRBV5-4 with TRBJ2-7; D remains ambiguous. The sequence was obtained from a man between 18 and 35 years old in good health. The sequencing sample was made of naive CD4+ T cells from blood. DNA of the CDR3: TGTGCCAGCAGCTTGGACTCGGATTACGAGCAGTACTTC. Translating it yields CASSLDSDYEQYF.